Detailed here is one T cell receptor (beta chain). The data originate from a study of blood T cell repertoires in COVID-19. The overall study: COVID-19 samples, acute and convalescent, were from the United States, Italy and Spain. From T cells, B-cell-depleted T cells, or PBMCs came the material, which was cDNA or gDNA.

In germline, CDR1 is LGHDT, CDR2 YNNKEL (reference sequence). The germline V and J ends were trimmed by 3 bases and 7 bases, with 12 bases remaining between them. The CDR3 loop spans 13 amino acids. Authors' processing steps: Amplifying reference gene primers gave estimates of nucleated cell counts. The data were produced by immunoSEQ multiplex PCR, yet TCRdb's version contains in-frame clones alone and is incomplete. That table is the source of V, J and clone size, and D and trimming were worked out from the DNA. This table holds some 25,000 clones, about four fifths found once. This sequence joins TRBV3-1 (or the pseudogene TRBV3-2) and TRBJ1-2, with no clear D. The TCR originated in a man between 65 and 85 years old with acute or convalescent COVID-19. Sequences were obtained from peripheral blood. Written as DNA, the CDR3 is TGTGCCAGCAGCCAGTTCAAGGGAGGTGGCTACACCTTC. It is translated as CASSQFKGGGYTF.